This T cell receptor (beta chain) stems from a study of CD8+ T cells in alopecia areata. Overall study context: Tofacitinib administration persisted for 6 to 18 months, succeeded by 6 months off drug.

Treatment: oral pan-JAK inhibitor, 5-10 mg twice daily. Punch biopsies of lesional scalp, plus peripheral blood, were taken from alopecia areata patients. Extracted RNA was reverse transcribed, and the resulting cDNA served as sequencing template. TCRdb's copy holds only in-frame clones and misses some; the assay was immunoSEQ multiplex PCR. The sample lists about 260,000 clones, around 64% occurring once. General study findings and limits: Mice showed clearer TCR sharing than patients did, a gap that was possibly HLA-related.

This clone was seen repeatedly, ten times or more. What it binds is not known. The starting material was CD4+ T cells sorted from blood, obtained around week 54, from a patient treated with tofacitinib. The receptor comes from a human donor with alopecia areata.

DNA of the CDR3: TGTGCCAGCAGCTTAGGGACAGGGCATTTGTGGCTAGCCAAAAACATTCAGTACTTC. Translating it yields CASSLGTGHLWLAKNIQYF. The chain combines TRBV7-2 with TRBJ2-4, with 8 bases matching TRBD1. The CDR3 contains 19 residues. Trimming took 1 base from V and 0 from J; bases not matched to a gene: 11. Germline loops: CDR1 SGHTA, CDR2 FQGNSA.